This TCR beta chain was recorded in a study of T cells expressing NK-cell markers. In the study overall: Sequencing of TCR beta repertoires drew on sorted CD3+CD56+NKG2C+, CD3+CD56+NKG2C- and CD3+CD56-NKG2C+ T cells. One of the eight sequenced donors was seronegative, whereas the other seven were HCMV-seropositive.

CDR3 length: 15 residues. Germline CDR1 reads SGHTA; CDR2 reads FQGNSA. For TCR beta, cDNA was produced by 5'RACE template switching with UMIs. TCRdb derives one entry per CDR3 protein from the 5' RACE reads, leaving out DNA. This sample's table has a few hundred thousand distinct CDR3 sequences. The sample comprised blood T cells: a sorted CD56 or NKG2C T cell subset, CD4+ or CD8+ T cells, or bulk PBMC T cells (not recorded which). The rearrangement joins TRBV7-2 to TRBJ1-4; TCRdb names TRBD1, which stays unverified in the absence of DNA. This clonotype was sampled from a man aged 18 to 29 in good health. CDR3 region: CASSSGQGLREKLFF.